This TCR beta chain was sequenced in a study of OX40 agonist ivuxolimab in advanced cancers. Study-wide context: Ivuxolimab, an antibody that agonizes OX40 (CD134), was administered to the patients. The study gave patients intravenous ivuxolimab at 0.01 to 10 mg/kg every 2 weeks.

Measured with immunoSEQ multiplex PCR; TCRdb has only the in-frame clones, and not every one. The profile shows approximately 63,000 clones, approximately 90% of them singletons. From germline, CDR1 is MGHRA and CDR2 YSYEKL. The CDR3 covers 18 residues. V shed 7 bases, J shed 4 bases, and the junction held 20 bases outside the gene matches. Prior autoimmune disease or systemic immunosuppression barred patients. As concerns this clone: As yet, its antigen is unknown.

General study results and limits: CD8+ T cells showed, on average, more clonal expansion than CD4+ cells.

This TCR was recovered from an adult with an advanced solid tumor such as melanoma, head and neck, liver or kidney cancer. Sample: CD4+ or CD8+ T cells sorted from blood, taken in a trial of the OX40 agonist ivuxolimab. The genes are TRBV4-1 and TRBJ1-2, with 8 bases that match TRBD1. Here the CDR3 reads CASTPSGQGASPGYGYTF. The CDR3 nucleotides read TGCGCCAGCACCCCGTCCGGGCAGGGGGCTTCTCCTGGCTATGGCTACACCTTC.